These 20 T cell receptor beta chains were all obtained from the same sample, sequenced in a study of cytomegalovirus exposure and HLA in healthy donors. The PCR used 60 Vbeta and 13 Jbeta primers. TCRdb's copy holds only in-frame clones and misses some; the assay was immunoSEQ multiplex PCR. The sample lists some 120,000 clones; around 80% were seen once. The specimen sequenced was PBMCs. The receptors originated from a man under 40 in good health and CMV-seropositive.

This chain links TRBV7-2 with TRBJ1-5; 9 nucleotides agree with TRBD1. The CDR3 totals 14 residues. Germline CDR1 SGHTA, CDR2 FQGNSA. V shed 5 bases and J 7 bases; nucleotides not matched to a gene: 6. CDR3 nucleotides: TGTGCCAGCAGCCAACGACAGGGGGGACAGCCCCAGCATTTT. This codes for CASSQRQGGQPQHF.

The chain has TRBV7-8 and TRBJ1-2; 11 bases fit TRBD1. This CDR3 is built from 17 residues. With V trimmed by 5 bases and J by 0 bases, 8 bases remained unmatched. Germline CDR1 is SGHVS and CDR2 is FQNEAQ. The CDR3 sequence is CASSASPGQGANYGYTF. Here the CDR3 DNA reads TGTGCCAGCAGCGCCAGCCCGGGACAGGGGGCTAACTATGGCTACACCTTC.

This chain links TRBV4-2 with TRBJ2-5; TRBD2 aligns across 8 bases. The CDR3 is made up of 17 amino acids. V lost 0 bases to trimming and J lost 4 bases; unmatched junction nucleotides: 10. In germline, CDR1 is LGHNA, CDR2 YNFKEQ. CDR3 amino acids: CASSQDEDGGAGETQYF. The CDR3 region has the DNA TGTGCCAGCAGCCAAGATGAGGACGGGGGGGCAGGAGAGACCCAGTACTTC.

This chain links TRBV5-4 with TRBJ2-3; 10 bases are shared with TRBD2. The ends lost 4 bases at V and 7 bases at J; junction bases unmatched: 6. There are 14 residues in the CDR3. Germline loops: CDR1 SGHNT, CDR2 YYREEE (reference sequence). DNA of the CDR3: TGTGCCAGCAGCGCTAGCGGGGGCCCTAATACGCAGTATTTT. Protein: CASSASGGPNTQYF.

The chain employs TRBV7-3 and TRBJ2-3; TRBD2 is a possible D gene (5 bases). The CDR3 has 13 residues. Germline V CDR1 and CDR2: SGHTA, FQGTGA. V lost 5 bases and J lost 1, with 7 bases in between. CDR3 region: CASSPGGTDTQYF. CDR3 DNA sequence: TGTGCCAGCAGCCCCGGGGGCACAGATACGCAGTATTTT.

The chain uses TRBV11-2 and TRBJ1-6; D perhaps matches TRBD1 (6 bases). Germline V gene lookup returns CDR1 SGHAT and CDR2 FQNNGV. V was pared by 2 bases and J by 2 bases, with 16 bases between. The CDR3 runs to 18 residues. The CDR3 DNA follows: TGTGCCAGCAGCTTACTCTCGGGGGGCGCAACCTATAATTCACCCCTCCACTTT. It yields the protein CASSLLSGGATYNSPLHF.

The J gene is TRBJ1-4, the V gene TRBV6-1, with D possibly being TRBD1 (6 bases). With 1 base removed from V and 8 bases from J, the gap between germline ends came to 20 bases. The CDR3 sequence is 17 residues long. Germline CDR1 MNHNS, CDR2 SASEGT. This chain's CDR3 is CASSEEGVGQGSEKLFF. CDR3 coding DNA: TGTGCCAGCAGTGAAGAAGGAGTTGGGCAGGGGAGCGAAAAACTGTTTTTT.

The rearrangement links TRBV5-1 to TRBJ2-5; TRBD2 aligns across 7 bases. V was pared by 0 bases and J by 7 bases, with 12 bases of the junction left unmatched. Germline-derived CDR1 and CDR2 are SGHRS and YFSETQ. This CDR3 has 16 residues. Here the CDR3 reads CASSLASGLDGGTQYF. The CDR3 DNA is TGCGCCAGCAGCTTGGCTAGCGGCCTGGATGGTGGGACCCAGTACTTC.

The V call is TRBV11-2, the J call TRBJ1-5, with no clear D. V gave up 5 bases and J gave up 1 base, with 6 bases separating them. This CDR3 region has 13 residues. Germline CDR1 is SGHAT and CDR2 is FQNNGV. This CDR3 reads CASSRESNQPQHF. The DNA for the CDR3 is TGTGCCAGCAGCCGAGAGAGCAATCAGCCCCAGCATTTT.

The chain combines TRBV28 with TRBJ1-2; 10 positions agree with TRBD1. The germline V gene has CDR1 MDHEN and CDR2 SYDVKM. This CDR3 spans 14 amino acids. With 5 bases clipped from V and 10 bases from J, the junction kept 10 bases outside the gene matches. CDR3 DNA sequence: TGTGCCAGCAGTCTCCCGGGACAGGGGAATTCCTACACCTTC. This encodes CASSLPGQGNSYTF.

This clone was seen a single time. The chain joins TRBV30 to TRBJ1-4; D uncertain. Germline lookup yields CDR1 GTSNPN and CDR2 SVGIG (reference sequence). Trimming left V 0 bases short and J 5 bases short, with 7 bases between. CDR3 length: 13 residues. The CDR3 nucleotides are TGTGCCTGGAGTGTACAGAGAAATGAAAAACTGTTTTTT. This sequence encodes CAWSVQRNEKLFF.

V is TRBV6-1 and J is TRBJ2-7, with 7 bases identical to TRBD1. The CDR3 length is 13 residues. Germline-derived CDR1 and CDR2 are MNHNS and SASEGT. Trimming cost V 4 bases and J 6 bases; bases outside gene matches: 6. In DNA form, the CDR3 reads TGTGCCAGCAGTGTAAACAGGGGACGCGAGCAGTACTTC. This encodes CASSVNRGREQYF.

This clone was counted a few times. This chain uses TRBV19 with TRBJ1-5; D uncertain. The CDR3 is 15 residues long. CDR1 is LNHDA and CDR2 is SQIVND in the germline V gene (reference sequence). Trimming stripped 5 bases from V and 1 base from J, with 12 bases between. CDR3 sequence (DNA): TGTGCCAGTAGTGGACCCGGAGGGAGCAATCAGCCCCAGCATTTT. Residues: CASSGPGGSNQPQHF.

The chain joins TRBV15 to TRBJ2-7; TRBD2 might be the D (6 bases). V lost 6 bases and J 3 bases, leaving 6 bases between the germline ends. This CDR3 region has 11 residues. From germline, CDR1 is LNHNV and CDR2 YYDKDF (reference sequence). The DNA of the CDR3 is TGTGCCACCAGGCGGGGCTACGAGCAGTACTTC. Translation gives CATRRGYEQYF.

The chain employs TRBV18 and TRBJ2-3; no clear D. The germline gives CDR1 KGHSH, CDR2 LQKENI. This CDR3 has 14 amino acids. Trimming stripped 1 base from V and 4 bases from J, with 9 bases between. CDR3: CASSPRPNPDTQYF. The CDR3 coding sequence is TGTGCCAGCTCACCACGCCCTAACCCAGATACGCAGTATTTT. Filled out from reference TRBV18 and TRBJ2-3, the complete variable domain reads NAGVMQNPRHLVRRRGQEARLRCSPMKGHSHVYWYRQLPEEGLKFMVYLQKENIIDESGMPKERFSAEFPKEGPSILRIQQVVRGDSAAYFCASSPRPNPDTQYFGPGTRLTVL.

The chain carries TRBV27 and TRBJ2-2, with D maybe TRBD1 (6 bases). The V gene's germline CDR1 is MNHEY and CDR2 SMNVEV (reference sequence). The V and J ends lost 5 bases and 8 bases respectively, with 12 bases between them. The CDR3 spans 13 residues. CDR3 protein: CASSTRGGGELFF. The CDR3 nucleotides read TGTGCCAGCAGTACCCGAGGGGGAGGGGAGCTGTTTTTT.

The chain employs TRBV28 and TRBJ2-5; 7 bases agree with TRBD2. This CDR3 contains 15 residues. Trimming at V came to 6 bases and at J to 4 bases, leaving 11 bases not matched to a gene. Germline V gene sequence: CDR1 MDHEN, CDR2 SYDVKM. The CDR3 sequence is CASSRTVGGGETQYF. Here the CDR3 DNA reads TGTGCCAGCAGCCGCACGGTGGGGGGGGGAGAGACCCAGTACTTC.

The J gene is TRBJ1-2, the V gene TRBV9, with 11 bases aligning to TRBD1. Germline lookup yields CDR1 SGDLS and CDR2 YYNGEE. The V segment lost 4 bases and the J segment 7 bases; nucleotides outside the gene matches: 12. The CDR3 is 16 residues long. The DNA of the CDR3 is TGTGCCAGCAGCAACGCGCCCGGGACAGGGGGTGGTGGCTACACCTTC. As protein: CASSNAPGTGGGGYTF.

The chain has TRBV6-5 and TRBJ1-2; D ambiguous. Germline V lookup: CDR1 MNHEY, CDR2 SVGAGI. Trimming took 7 bases from V and 3 from J, leaving 18 bases between them. This CDR3 contains 15 residues. CDR3 residues: CASTDYRSGHYGYTF. The DNA for the CDR3 is TGTGCCAGCACCGATTATAGATCTGGTCACTATGGCTACACCTTC.

The chain uses TRBV30 and TRBJ2-5; 7 bases agree with TRBD1. Judging by the DNA end, TRBJ2-7 fits better; the J call may be wrong. The length of the CDR3 is 12 residues. Germline values: CDR1 GTSNPN, CDR2 SVGIG (reference sequence). Here the CDR3 reads CAWGDSTYEQYF. As DNA, the CDR3 is TGTGCCTGGGGGGACAGTACCTACGAGCAGTACTTC.